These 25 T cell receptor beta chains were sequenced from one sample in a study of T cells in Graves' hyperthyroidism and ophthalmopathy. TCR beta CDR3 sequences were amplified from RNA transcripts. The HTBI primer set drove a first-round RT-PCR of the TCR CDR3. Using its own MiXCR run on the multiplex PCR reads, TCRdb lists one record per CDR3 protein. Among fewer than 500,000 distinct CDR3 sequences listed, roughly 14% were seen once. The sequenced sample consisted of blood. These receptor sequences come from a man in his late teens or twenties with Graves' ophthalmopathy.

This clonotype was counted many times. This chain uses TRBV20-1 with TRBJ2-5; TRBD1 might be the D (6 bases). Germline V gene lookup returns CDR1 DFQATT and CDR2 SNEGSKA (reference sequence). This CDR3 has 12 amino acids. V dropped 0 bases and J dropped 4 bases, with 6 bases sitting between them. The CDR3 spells CSARDRGETQYF. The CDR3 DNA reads TGCAGTGCTAGAGACAGGGGAGAGACCCAGTACTTC.

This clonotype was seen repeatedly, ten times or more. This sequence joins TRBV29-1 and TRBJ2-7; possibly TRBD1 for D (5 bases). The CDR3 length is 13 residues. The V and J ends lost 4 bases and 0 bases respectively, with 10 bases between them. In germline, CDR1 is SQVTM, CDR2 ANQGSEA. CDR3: CSVGQSSSYEQYF. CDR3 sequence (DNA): TGCAGCGTTGGACAGTCCAGCTCCTACGAGCAGTACTTC.

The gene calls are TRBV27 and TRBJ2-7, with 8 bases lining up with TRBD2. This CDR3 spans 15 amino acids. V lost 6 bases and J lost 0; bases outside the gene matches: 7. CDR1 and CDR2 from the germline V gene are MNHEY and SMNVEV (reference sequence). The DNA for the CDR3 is TGTGCCAGCAGCGAAATTAGCGGGAACTCCTACGAGCAGTACTTC. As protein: CASSEISGNSYEQYF.

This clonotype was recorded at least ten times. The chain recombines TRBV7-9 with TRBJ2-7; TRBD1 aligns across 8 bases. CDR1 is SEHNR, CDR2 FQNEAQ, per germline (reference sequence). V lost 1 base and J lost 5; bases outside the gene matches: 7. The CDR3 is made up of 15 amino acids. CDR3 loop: CASSLVGQAWDEQYF. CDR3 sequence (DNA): TGTGCCAGCAGCTTAGTGGGACAGGCGTGGGACGAGCAGTACTTC.

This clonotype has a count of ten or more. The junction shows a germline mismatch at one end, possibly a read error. The CDR3 coding sequence is TGCAGTGCTAGAGAGGATTGGAACCCTGAAGCTTTCTTT. This sequence encodes CSAREDWNPEAFF. The V and J genes are TRBV20-1 and TRBJ1-1; no reliable D call. The CDR3 totals 13 residues. From germline, CDR1 is DFQATT and CDR2 SNEGSKA (reference sequence).

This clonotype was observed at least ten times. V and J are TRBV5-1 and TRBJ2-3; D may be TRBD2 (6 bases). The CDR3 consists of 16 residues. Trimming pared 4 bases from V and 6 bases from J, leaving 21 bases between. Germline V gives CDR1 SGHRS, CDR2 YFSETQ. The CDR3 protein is CASSPPGLHLRDTQYF. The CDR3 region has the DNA TGCGCCAGCAGCCCGCCGGGACTGCACCTGAGGGATACGCAGTATTTT. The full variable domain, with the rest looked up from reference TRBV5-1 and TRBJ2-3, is KAGVTQTPRYLIKTRGQQVTLSCSPISGHRSVSWYQQTPGQGLQFLFEYFSETQRNKGNFPGRFSGRQFSNSRSEMNVSTLELGDSALYLCASSPPGLHLRDTQYFGPGTRLTVL.

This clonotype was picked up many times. As DNA, the CDR3 is TGTGCCAGCAGCCCTCTGGCGGGAGGGCCGGGCGAGCAGTACTTC. Its translation: CASSPLAGGPGEQYF. The chain combines TRBV12-3 or TRBV12-4 with TRBJ2-7; 9 positions agree with TRBD2. The CDR3 runs to 15 residues. J gave up 6 bases and V 6 bases, and 12 bases lay outside the gene matches.

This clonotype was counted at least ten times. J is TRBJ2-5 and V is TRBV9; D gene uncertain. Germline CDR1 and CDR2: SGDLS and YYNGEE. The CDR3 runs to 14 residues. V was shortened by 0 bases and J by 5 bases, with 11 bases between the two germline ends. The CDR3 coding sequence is TGTGCCAGCAGCGTAGAACCATTGTGGGAGACCCAGTACTTC. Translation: CASSVEPLWETQYF.

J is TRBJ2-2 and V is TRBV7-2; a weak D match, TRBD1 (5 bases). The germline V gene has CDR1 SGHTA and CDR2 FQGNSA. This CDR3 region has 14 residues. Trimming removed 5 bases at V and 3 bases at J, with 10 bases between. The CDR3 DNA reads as TGTGCCAGCAGCCCAGGGCTCGACACCGGGGAGCTGTTTTTT. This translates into CASSPGLDTGELFF.

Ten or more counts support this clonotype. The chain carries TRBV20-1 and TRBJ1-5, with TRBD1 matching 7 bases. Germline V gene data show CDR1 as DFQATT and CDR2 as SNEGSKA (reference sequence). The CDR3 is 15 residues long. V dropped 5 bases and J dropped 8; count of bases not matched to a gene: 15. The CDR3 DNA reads TGCAGTGCTCTAGAAACCGGGACAGCGAGCGAGCCCCAGCATTTT. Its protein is CSALETGTASEPQHF.

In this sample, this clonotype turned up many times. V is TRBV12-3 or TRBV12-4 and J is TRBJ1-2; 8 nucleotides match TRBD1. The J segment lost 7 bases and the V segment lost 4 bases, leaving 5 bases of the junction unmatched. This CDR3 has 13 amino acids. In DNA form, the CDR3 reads TGTGCCAGCAGTTATCAGGGGGCCGTTGGCTACACCTTC. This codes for CASSYQGAVGYTF.

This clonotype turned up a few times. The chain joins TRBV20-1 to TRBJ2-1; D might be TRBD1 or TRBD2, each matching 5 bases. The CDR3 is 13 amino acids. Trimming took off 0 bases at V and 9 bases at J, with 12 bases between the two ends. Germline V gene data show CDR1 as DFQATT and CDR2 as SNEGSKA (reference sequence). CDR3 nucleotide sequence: TGCAGTGCTAGAGATTACGGGGCTGGTGAGCAGTTCTTC. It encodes CSARDYGAGEQFF.

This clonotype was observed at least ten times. The DNA for the CDR3 is TGCGCCAGCAGCTTGGAAGTGGACAGGGAACTTATGAACACTGAAGCTTTCTTT. This codes for CASSLEVDRELMNTEAFF. The rearrangement joins TRBV5-1 to TRBJ1-1, with 8 bases identical to TRBD1. Germline V gives CDR1 SGHRS, CDR2 YFSETQ. The CDR3 is made up of 18 amino acids. V lost 0 bases, J lost 0 bases, and 10 bases stayed unmatched.

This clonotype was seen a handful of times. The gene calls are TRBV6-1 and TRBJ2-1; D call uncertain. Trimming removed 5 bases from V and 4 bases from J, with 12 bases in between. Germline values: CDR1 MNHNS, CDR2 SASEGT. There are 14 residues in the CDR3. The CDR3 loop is CASSTGPFYNEQFF. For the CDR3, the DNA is TGTGCCAGCAGTACCGGGCCCTTTTACAATGAGCAGTTCTTC.

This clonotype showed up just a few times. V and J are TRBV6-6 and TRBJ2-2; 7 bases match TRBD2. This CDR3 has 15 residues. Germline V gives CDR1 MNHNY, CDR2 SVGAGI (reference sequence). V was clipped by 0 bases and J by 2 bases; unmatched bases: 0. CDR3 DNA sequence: TGTGCCAGCAGTTACTCGGGACTAAACACCGGGGAGCTGTTTTTT. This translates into CASSYSGLNTGELFF.

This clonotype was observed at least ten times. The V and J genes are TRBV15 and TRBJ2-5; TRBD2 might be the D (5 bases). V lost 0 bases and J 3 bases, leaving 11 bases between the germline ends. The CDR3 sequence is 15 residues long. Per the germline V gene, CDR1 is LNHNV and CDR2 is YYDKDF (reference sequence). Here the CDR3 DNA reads TGTGCCACCAGCAGAGATAGCGCCACGAAAGAGACCCAGTACTTC. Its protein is CATSRDSATKETQYF.

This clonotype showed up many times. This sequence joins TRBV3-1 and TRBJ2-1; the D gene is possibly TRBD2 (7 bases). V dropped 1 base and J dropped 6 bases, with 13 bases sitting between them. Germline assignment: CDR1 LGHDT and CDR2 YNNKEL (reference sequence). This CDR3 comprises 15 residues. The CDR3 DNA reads TGTGCCAGCAGCCAAGCCGGGGGGCCAGGCAATGAGCAGTTCTTC. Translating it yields CASSQAGGPGNEQFF.

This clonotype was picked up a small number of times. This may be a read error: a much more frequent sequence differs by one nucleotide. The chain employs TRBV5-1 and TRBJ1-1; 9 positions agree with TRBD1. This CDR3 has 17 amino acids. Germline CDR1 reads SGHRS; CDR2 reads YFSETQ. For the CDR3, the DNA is TGCGCCAGCAGCTTGTCATCACAGGGGGCGTCGAACACTGGAGCTTTCTTT. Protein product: CASSLSSQGASNTGAFF.

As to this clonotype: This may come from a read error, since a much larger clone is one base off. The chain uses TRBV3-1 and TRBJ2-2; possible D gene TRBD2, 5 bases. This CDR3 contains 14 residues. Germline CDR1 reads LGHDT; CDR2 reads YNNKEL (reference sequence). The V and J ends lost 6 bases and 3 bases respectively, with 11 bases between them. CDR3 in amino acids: CASSRRPDTGELFF. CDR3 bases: TGTGCCAGCAGTAGGAGGCCAGACACCGGGGAGCTGTTTTTT. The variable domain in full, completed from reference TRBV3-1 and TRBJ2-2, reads DTAVSQTPKYLVTQMGNDKSIKCEQNLGHDTMYWYKQDSKKFLKIMFSYNNKELIINETVPNRFSPKSPDKAHLNLHINSLELGDSAVYFCASSRRPDTGELFFGEGSRLTVL.

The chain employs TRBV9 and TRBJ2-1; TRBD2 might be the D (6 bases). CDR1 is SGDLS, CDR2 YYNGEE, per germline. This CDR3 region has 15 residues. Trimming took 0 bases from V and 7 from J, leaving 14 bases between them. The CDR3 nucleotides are TGTGCCAGCAGCGTAGGCAGTTCGGGGGATAATGAGCAGTTCTTC. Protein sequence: CASSVGSSGDNEQFF. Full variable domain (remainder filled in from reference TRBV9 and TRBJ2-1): DSGVTQTPKHLITATGQRVTLRCSPRSGDLSVYWYQQSLDQGLQFLIQYYNGEERAKGNILERFSAQQFPDLHSELNLSSLELGDSALYFCASSVGSSGDNEQFFGPGTRLTVL.

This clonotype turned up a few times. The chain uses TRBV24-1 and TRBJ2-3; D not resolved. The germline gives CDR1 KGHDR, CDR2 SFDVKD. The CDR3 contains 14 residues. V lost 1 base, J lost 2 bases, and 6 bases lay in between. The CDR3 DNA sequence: TGTGCCACCAGTGATTTCCCGTACACAGATACGCAGTATTTT. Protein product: CATSDFPYTDTQYF.

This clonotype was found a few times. DNA of the CDR3: TGTGCCAGTAGTATTTCGGGGGACAATGAGCAGTTCTTC. Encoded protein: CASSISGDNEQFF. The V call is TRBV19, the J call TRBJ2-1, with D possibly being TRBD2 (6 bases). V dropped 3 bases and J dropped 5 bases, with 8 bases sitting between them. This CDR3 is built from 13 residues. Germline CDR1 reads LNHDA; CDR2 reads SQIVND (reference sequence).

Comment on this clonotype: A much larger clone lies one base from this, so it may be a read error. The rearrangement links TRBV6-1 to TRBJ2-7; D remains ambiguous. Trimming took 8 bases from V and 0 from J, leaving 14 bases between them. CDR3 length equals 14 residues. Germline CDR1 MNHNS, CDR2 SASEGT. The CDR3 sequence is CASGPQCPSYEQYF. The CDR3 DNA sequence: TGTGCCAGCGGCCCACAGTGTCCCTCCTACGAGCAGTACTTC.

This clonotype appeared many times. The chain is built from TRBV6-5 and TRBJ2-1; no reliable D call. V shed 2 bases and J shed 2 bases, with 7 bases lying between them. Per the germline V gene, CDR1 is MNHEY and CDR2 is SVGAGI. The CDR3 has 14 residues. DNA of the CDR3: TGTGCCAGCAGTTACGTTCAGCCCTACAATGAGCAGTTCTTC. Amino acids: CASSYVQPYNEQFF.

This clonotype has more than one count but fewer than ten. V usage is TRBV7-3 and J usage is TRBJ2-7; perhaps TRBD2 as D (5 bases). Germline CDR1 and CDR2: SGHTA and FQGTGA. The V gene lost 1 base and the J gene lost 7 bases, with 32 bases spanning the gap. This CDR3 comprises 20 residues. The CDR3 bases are TGTGCCAGCAGCTTAAAAGTTCCTAGAAGACTCCTGATGGAGGCAAAAGAGCAGTACTTC. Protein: CASSLKVPRRLLMEAKEQYF.